This is a list of T cell receptor beta chains from one sample in a study of T cells in tuberculosis. Produced via immunoSEQ multiplex PCR; TCRdb's table is partial and in-frame only. The sample has tens of thousands of clones, about 91% seen once. Sequenced material: PBMCs, taken at tuberculosis diagnosis. The source is an adult with tuberculosis. CDR3s include the opening cysteine and the closing phenylalanine or tryptophan. Each record gives: J gene, V gene, D gene, clone size, CDR3 DNA, CDR3 protein. D genes are given only for firm matches. Clone size is not always given. Where it is, it says once, few, many or a class for expanded clones.

TRBJ2-1	TRBV15	TRBD2	NA	TGTGCCACCAGCCCAACCCTAGCGGGAGGCGAAGATGAGCAGTTCTTC	CATSPTLAGGEDEQFF
TRBJ2-3	TRBV4-2	TRBD2	NA	TGTGCCAGCAGCCACGTGACTAGCGGGACGGTGGCAGATACGCAGTATTTT	CASSHVTSGTVADTQYF
TRBJ1-5	TRBV4-1	NA	NA	TGCGCCAGCAGCGCGGTGGGGCAGCGTCAACAGCCCCAGCATTTT	CASSAVGQRQQPQHF
TRBJ1-2	TRBV19	TRBD1	once	TGTGCCAGTATAGACAGGGGAGTTGGTGGCTACACCTTC	CASIDRGVGGYTF
TRBJ2-1	TRBV4-3	TRBD2	NA	TGCGCCAGCAGCCAAGTAGGGGTAGCGGGGGACAATGAGCAGTTCTTC	CASSQVGVAGDNEQFF
TRBJ1-2	TRBV5-6	NA	NA	TGTGCCAGCAGCTTGTTTGAGGGTTTTAGCTATGGCTACACCTTC	CASSLFEGFSYGYTF
TRBJ1-2	TRBV15	TRBD1	NA	TGTGCCACCAGCAGGAGGGGGCTCGGCTATGGCTACACCTTC	CATSRRGLGYGYTF
TRBJ1-5	TRBV19	TRBD1	NA	TGTGCCAGTACTAAGACAGGGAGTAAGTCTCAGCCCCAGCATTTT	CASTKTGSKSQPQHF
TRBJ1-1	TRBV6-5	TRBD1	NA	TGTGCCAGCAGTTCCGCCGGGACAGGTAGCGCTGAAGCTTTCTTT	CASSSAGTGSAEAFF
TRBJ1-5	TRBV2	NA	NA	TGTGCCAGCAGTGAGGAGCAGTTCAATCAGCCCCAGCATTTT	CASSEEQFNQPQHF
TRBJ1-1	TRBV6-1	NA	NA	TGTGCCAGCAGTGAAAGAGCCGGGACTGTGAACACTGAAGCTTTCTTT	CASSERAGTVNTEAFF
TRBJ2-2	TRBV5-1	NA	NA	TGCGCCAGCAGCTTGGTACTGGTAGCGAACACCGGGGAGCTGTTTTTT	CASSLVLVANTGELFF
TRBJ2-2	TRBV9	TRBD2	NA	TGTGCCAGCAGCGTAGACCCTAGCGGGAGGGCGAACACCGGGGAGCTGTTTTTT	CASSVDPSGRANTGELFF
TRBJ1-3	TRBV30	NA	NA	TGTGCCTGGAGTTCTACCCGCCGGTCAGGGGGAAACACCATATATTTT	CAWSSTRRSGGNTIYF
TRBJ2-5	TRBV28	NA	NA	TGTGCCAGCAGTTCGGGGGACAGAGAGGAGACCCAGTACTTC	CASSSGDREETQYF
TRBJ1-2	TRBV6-5	TRBD1	NA	TGTGCCAGCAGTTACTCGGAAGGCAGGGGGAGGTATGGCTACACCTTC	CASSYSEGRGRYGYTF